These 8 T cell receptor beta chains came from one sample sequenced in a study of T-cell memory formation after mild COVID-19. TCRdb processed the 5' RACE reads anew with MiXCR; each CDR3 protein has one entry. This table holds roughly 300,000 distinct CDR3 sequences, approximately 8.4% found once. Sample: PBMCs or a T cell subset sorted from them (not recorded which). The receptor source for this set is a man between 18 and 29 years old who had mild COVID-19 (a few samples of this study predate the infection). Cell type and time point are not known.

The CDR3: CASSPPAGGVNIQYF. In nucleotides, the CDR3 is TGTGCCAGCAGCCCCCCAGCGGGGGGGGTAAACATTCAGTACTTC. The gene calls are TRBV7-2 and TRBJ2-4; 10 bases match TRBD2. Per the germline V gene, CDR1 is SGHTA and CDR2 is FQGNSA. There are 15 residues in the CDR3. The J segment lost 6 bases and the V segment lost 5 bases, leaving 7 bases of the junction unmatched.

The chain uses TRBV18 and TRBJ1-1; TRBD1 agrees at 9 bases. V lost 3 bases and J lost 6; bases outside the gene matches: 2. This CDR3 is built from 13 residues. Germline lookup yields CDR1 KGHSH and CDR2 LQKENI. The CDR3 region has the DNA TGTGCCAGCTCACCGGACAGGGGAGCTGAAGCTTTCTTT. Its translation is CASSPDRGAEAFF. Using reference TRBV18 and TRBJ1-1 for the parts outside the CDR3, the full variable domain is NAGVMQNPRHLVRRRGQEARLRCSPMKGHSHVYWYRQLPEEGLKFMVYLQKENIIDESGMPKERFSAEFPKEGPSILRIQQVVRGDSAAYFCASSPDRGAEAFFGQGTRLTVV.

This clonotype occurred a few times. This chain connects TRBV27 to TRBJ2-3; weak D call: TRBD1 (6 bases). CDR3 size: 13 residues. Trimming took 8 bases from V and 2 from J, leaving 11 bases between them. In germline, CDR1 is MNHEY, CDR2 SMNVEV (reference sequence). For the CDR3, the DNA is TGTGCCAGCTTTGGACAGACCACAGATACGCAGTATTTT. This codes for CASFGQTTDTQYF.

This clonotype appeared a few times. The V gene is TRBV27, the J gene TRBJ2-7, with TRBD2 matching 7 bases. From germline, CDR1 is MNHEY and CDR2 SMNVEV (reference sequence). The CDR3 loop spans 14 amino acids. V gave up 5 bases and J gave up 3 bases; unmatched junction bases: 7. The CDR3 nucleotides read TGTGCCAGCAGTGGCGGGGGAAGGAACTACGAGCAGTACGTC. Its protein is CASSGGGRNYEQYV.

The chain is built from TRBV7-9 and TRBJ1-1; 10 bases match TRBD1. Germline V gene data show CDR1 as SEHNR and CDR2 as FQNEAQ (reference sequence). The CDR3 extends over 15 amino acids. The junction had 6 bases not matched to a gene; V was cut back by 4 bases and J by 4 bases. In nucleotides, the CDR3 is TGTGCCAGCAGCTCGGGGACAGGGGCGGGCACTGAAGCTTTCTTT. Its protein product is CASSSGTGAGTEAFF.

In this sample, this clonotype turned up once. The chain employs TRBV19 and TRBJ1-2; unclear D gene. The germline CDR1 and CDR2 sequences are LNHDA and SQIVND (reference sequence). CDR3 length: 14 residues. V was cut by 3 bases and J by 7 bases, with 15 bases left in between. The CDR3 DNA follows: TGTGCCAGTAGTATCCAGCGCGGTCCAGGTGGCTACACCTTC. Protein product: CASSIQRGPGGYTF.

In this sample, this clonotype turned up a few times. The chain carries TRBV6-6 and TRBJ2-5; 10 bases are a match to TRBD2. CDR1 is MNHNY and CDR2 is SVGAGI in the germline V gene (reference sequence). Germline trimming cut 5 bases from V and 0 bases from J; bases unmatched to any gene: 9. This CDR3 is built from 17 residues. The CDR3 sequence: CASSRAGGLPYQETQYF. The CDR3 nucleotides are TGTGCCAGCAGTCGAGCGGGGGGGCTCCCGTACCAAGAGACCCAGTACTTC.

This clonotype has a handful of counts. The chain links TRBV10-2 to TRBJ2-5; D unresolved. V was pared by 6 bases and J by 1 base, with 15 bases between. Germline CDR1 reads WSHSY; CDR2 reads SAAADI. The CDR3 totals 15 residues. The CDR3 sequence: CASRTVSGFQETQYF. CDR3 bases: TGCGCCAGCAGAACGGTTTCAGGTTTCCAAGAGACCCAGTACTTC.